This TCR beta chain is drawn from a study of blood T cell repertoires in COVID-19 (dated by TCRdb to the early 2020s). At the level of the whole study: Samples from collaborators originated in the United States, Italy and Spain and spanned both the acute and convalescent phases of COVID-19. The samples were drawn from the first 160 participants of the ongoing ImmuneRACE study and from more than 1,000 subjects provided by 6 global collaborators. Subjects who had been exposed to COVID-19, were actively infected with it, or had recovered from it provided the deeply sampled blood TCRbeta repertoires that made up the dataset. The sample metadata nearly always contained a de-identified subject ID, COVID-19 status, age in years and sex. The material from the prospective study consisted of cDNA or gDNA derived from T cells, B-cell-depleted T cells, or PBMCs. The repertoires were made available in a free public database intended to serve as a resource for research on the immune response to SARS-CoV-2. Where HLA class I and class II types were available, the types were taken from metadata supplied by the sample provider, not from assay-based typing.

Collaborating institutions collected whole blood in K2EDTA tubes following their own protocols. For TCRbeta analysis, collaborators shipped samples in one of three forms: frozen whole blood, isolated PBMCs, or DNA extracted from either of those sample types. This clone appeared a few times. No antigen is known for it. Per-nucleotide qualities are absent, and no much larger clonotype sits a single base away. The immunoSEQ Assay, a bias-controlled multiplex PCR, was used to amplify TCRbeta CDR3 regions from genomic DNA. As for how the authors treated the data: The number of nucleated cells in each sample was estimated from the amplification of reference gene primers within the assay. Sequence reads were collapsed and filtered to measure the absolute abundance of every unique TCRbeta CDR3 rearrangement. For each sample, productive Simpson clonality was calculated as the square root of Simpson's diversity index over productive rearrangements. Sourced from immuneACCESS, this table was stored by TCRdb with only in-frame sequences that have V and J called. A share of the clones is absent; for the studies checked, an unresolved V gene accounts for under half, and the remainder has no known explanation. For V, J and clone size, that table is used; D and trimming come from the DNA. The sample table records some 160,000 clones; 78% of these occur just once. The ten largest clonotypes hold approximately 13% of the sample.

Findings and caveats that apply to the study as a whole: The amount of clinical and demographic metadata varied by source and participant and was provided uncurated.

The CDR1 and CDR2 encoded by the germline V gene are SGHDN and FVKESK. Taken from cysteine to phenylalanine, the CDR3 has 14 residues. The CDR3 DNA has 42 bases and is translated from base 1. V and J lose 5 bases and 6 bases, and a span of 13 bases separates them. The receptor's source is a woman of 80 years or more with acute or convalescent COVID-19. Source material: peripheral blood. The sequence is built from TRBV14 and TRBJ2-2; matching of 5 bases hints at TRBD1 as the D gene. In nucleotides, the sequence is TGTGCCAGCAGCTTTCAGATGGGGCCCGGGGAGCTGTTTTTT. Its coded protein is CASSFQMGPGELFF.